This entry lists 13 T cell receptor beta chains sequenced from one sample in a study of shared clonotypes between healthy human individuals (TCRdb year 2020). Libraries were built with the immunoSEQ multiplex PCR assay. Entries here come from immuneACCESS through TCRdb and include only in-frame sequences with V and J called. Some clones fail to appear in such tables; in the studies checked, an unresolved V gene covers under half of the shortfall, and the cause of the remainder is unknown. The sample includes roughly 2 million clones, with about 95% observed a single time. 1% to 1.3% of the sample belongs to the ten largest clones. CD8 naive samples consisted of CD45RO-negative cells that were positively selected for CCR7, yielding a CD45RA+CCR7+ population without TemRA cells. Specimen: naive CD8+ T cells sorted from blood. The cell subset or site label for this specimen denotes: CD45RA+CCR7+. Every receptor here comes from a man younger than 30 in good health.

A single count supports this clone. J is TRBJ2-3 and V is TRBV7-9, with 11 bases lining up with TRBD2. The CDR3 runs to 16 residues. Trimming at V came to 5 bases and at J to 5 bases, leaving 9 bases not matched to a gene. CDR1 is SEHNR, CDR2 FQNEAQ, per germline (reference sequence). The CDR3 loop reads CASSTQLAGAVDTQYF. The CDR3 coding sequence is TGTGCCAGCAGCACCCAACTAGCGGGAGCTGTAGATACGCAGTATTTT.

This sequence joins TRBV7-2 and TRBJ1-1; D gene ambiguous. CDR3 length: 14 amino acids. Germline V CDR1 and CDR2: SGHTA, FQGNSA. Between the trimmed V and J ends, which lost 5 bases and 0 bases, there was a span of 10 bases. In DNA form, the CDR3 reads TGTGCCAGCAGCCAGACACCCATGAACACTGAAGCTTTCTTT. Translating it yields CASSQTPMNTEAFF.

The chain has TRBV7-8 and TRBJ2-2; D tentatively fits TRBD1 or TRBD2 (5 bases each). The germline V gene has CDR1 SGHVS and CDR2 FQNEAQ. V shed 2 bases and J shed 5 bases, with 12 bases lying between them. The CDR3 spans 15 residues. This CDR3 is CASSLLARGTGELFF. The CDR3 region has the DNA TGTGCCAGCAGCTTACTTGCGAGGGGTACCGGGGAGCTGTTTTTT.

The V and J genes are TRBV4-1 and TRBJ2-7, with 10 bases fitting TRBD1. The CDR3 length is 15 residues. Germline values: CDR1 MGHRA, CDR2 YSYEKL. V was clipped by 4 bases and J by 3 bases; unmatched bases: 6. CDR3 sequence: CASSPSRTGGYEQYF. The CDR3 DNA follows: TGCGCCAGCAGCCCGAGCCGGACAGGGGGCTACGAGCAGTACTTC.

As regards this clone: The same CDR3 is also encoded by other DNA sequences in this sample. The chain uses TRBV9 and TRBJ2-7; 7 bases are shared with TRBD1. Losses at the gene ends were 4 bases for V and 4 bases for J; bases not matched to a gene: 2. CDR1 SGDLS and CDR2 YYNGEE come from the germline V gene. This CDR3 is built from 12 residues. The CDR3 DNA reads TGTGCCAGCAGCACAGGGGATTACGAGCAGTACTTC. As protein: CASSTGDYEQYF.

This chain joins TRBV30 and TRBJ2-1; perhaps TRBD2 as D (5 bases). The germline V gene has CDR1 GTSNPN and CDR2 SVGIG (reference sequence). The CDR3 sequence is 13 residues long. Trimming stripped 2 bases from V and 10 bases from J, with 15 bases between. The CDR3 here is CAWSPTGMGEQFF. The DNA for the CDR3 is TGTGCCTGGAGTCCCACGGGGATGGGAGAGCAGTTCTTC.

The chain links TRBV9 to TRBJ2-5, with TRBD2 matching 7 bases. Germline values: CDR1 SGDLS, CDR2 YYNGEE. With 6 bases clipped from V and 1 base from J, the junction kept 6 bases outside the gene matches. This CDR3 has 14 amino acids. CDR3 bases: TGTGCCAGCAACGAGCGGGGTTTCCAAGAGACCCAGTACTTC. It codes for CASNERGFQETQYF.

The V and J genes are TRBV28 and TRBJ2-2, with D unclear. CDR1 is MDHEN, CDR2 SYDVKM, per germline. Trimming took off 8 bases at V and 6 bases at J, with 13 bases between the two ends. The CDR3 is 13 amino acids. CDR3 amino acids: CASYTSGSGELFF. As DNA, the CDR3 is TGTGCCAGCTATACAAGTGGTTCCGGGGAGCTGTTTTTT.

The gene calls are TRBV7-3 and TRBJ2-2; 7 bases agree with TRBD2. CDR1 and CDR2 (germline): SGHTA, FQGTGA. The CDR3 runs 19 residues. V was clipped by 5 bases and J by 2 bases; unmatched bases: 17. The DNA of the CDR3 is TGTGCCAGCAGCCCCTCCCCGGGGGGTCTACTAGCAAACACCGGGGAGCTGTTTTTT. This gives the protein CASSPSPGGLLANTGELFF.

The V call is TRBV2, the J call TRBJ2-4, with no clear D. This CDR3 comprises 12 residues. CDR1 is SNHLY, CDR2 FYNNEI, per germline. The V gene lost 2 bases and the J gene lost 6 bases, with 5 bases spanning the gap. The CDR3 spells CASSEIGNIQYF. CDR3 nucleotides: TGTGCCAGCAGTGAAATTGGAAACATTCAGTACTTC.

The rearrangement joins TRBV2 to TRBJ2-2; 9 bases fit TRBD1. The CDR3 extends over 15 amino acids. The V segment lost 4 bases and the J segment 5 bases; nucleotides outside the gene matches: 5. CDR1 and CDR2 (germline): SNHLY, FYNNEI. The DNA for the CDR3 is TGTGCCAGCAGTGTGGGACAGGGTTTTACCGGGGAGCTGTTTTTT. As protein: CASSVGQGFTGELFF.

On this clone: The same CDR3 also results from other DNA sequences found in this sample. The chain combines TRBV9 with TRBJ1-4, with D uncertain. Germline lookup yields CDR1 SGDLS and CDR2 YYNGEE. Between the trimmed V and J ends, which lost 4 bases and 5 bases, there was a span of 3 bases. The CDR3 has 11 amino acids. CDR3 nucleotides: TGTGCCAGCAGCCGCAATGAAAAACTGTTTTTT. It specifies CASSRNEKLFF.

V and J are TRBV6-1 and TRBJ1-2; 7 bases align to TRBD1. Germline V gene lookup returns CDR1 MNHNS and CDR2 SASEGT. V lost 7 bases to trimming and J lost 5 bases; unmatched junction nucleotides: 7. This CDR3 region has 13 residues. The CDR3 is CASKSGQSYGYTF. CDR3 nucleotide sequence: TGTGCCAGCAAATCGGGACAGTCTTATGGCTACACCTTC.